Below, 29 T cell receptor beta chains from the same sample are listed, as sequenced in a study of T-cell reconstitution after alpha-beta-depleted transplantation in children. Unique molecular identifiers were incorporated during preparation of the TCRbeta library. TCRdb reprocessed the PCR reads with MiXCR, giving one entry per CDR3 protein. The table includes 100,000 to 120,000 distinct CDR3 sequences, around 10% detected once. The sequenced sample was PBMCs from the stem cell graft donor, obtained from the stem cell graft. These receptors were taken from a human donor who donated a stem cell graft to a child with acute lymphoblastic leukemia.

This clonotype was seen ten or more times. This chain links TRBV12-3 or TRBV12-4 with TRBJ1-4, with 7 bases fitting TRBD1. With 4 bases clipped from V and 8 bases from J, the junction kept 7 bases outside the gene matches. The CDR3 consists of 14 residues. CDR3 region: CASSYDRAREKLFF. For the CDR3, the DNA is TGTGCCAGCAGTTACGACAGGGCTAGGGAAAAACTGTTTTTT.

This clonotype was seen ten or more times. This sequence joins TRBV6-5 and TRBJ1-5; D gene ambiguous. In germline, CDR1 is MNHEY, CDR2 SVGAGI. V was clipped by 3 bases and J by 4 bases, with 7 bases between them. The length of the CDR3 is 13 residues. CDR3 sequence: CASSYDENQPQHF. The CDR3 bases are TGTGCCAGCAGTTATGACGAGAATCAGCCCCAGCATTTT.

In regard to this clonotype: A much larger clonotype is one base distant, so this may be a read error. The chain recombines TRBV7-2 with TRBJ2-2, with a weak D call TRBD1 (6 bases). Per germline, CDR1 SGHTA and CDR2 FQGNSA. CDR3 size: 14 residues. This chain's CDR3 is CARSSNKGAGELFF. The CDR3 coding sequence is TGTGCCCGCAGCTCAAACAAGGGGGCCGGGGAGCTGTTTTTT.

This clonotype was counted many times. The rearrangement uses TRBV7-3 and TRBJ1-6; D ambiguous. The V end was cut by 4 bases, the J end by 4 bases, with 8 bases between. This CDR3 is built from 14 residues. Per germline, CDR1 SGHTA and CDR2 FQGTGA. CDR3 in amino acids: CASSSQAYNSPLHF. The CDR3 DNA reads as TGTGCCAGCAGCTCCCAGGCTTATAATTCACCCCTCCACTTT.

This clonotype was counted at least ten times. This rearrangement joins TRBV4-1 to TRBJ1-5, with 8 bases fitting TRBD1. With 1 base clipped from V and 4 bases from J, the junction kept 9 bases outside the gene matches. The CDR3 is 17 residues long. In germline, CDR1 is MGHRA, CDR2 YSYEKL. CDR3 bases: TGCGCCAGCAGCCAAGGCTGGACAGGGCCTCGTAATCAGCCCCAGCATTTT. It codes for CASSQGWTGPRNQPQHF.

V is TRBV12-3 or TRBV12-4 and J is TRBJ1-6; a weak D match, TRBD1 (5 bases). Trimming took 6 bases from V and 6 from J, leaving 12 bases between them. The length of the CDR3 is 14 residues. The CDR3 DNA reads TGTGCCAGCAGGGACGACAGACCTAATTCACCCCTCCACTTT. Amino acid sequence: CASRDDRPNSPLHF.

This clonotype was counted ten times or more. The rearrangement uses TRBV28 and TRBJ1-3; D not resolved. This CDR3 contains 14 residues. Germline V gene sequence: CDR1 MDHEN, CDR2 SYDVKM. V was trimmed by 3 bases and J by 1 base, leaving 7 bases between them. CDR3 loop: CASSLVGSGNTIYF. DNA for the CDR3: TGTGCCAGCAGTTTGGTGGGATCTGGAAACACCATATATTTT.

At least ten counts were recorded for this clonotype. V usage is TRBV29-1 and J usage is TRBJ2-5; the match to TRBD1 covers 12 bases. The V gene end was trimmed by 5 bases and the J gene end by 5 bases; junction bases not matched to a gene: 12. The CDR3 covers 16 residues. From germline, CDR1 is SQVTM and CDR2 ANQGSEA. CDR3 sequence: CSVPSGTGGLGETQYF. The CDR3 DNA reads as TGCAGCGTTCCGTCCGGGACAGGGGGCCTCGGGGAGACCCAGTACTTC.

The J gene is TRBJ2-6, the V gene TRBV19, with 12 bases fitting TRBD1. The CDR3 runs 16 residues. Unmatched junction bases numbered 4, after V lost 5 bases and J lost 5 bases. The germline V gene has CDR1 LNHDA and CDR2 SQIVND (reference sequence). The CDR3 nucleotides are TGTGCCAGTAGTCGGGACAGGGGGCGTTGGGCCAACGTCCTGACTTTC. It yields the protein CASSRDRGRWANVLTF.

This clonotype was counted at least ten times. CDR3 protein: CASRPGSQETQYF. CDR3 DNA: TGCGCCAGCAGGCCAGGGAGCCAAGAGACCCAGTACTTC. The V call is TRBV5-1, the J call TRBJ2-5; D possibly matches TRBD1 or TRBD2 (5 bases each). V gave up 5 bases and J gave up 1 base, with 9 bases separating them. The CDR3 is 13 residues long. CDR1 and CDR2 from the germline V gene are SGHRS and YFSETQ.

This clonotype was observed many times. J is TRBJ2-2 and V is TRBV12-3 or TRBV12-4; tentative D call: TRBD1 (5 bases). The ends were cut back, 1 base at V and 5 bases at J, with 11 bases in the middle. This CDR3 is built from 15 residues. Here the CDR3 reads CASSLGQGGTGELFF. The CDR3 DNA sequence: TGTGCCAGCAGTTTAGGGCAGGGTGGTACCGGGGAGCTGTTTTTT.

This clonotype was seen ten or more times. The CDR3 loop reads CATPAGGTTNLRSPLHF. The CDR3 DNA reads as TGTGCCACCCCGGCGGGCGGGACAACTAATCTACGATCACCCCTCCACTTT. The rearrangement joins TRBV7-2 to TRBJ1-6; TRBD1 is a possible D gene (6 bases). The CDR3 runs 17 residues. CDR1 is SGHTA and CDR2 is FQGNSA in the germline V gene. Trimming took off 10 bases at V and 10 bases at J, with 29 bases between the two ends.

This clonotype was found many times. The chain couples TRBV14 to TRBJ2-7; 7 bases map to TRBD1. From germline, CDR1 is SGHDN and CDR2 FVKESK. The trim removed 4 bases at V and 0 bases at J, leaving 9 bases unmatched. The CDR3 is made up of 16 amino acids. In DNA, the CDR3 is TGTGCCAGCAGCCGTGCACAGGGGACCCTCTCCTACGAGCAGTACTTC. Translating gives CASSRAQGTLSYEQYF. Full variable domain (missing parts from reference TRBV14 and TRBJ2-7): EAGVTQFPSHSVIEKGQTVTLRCDPISGHDNLYWYRRVMGKEIKFLLHFVKESKQDESGMPNNRFLAERTGGTYSTLKVQPAELEDSGVYFCASSRAQGTLSYEQYFGPGTRLTVT.

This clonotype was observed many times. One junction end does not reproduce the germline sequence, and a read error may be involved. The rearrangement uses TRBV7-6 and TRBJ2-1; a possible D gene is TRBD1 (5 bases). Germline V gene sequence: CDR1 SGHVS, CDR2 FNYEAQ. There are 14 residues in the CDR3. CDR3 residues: CASSLIRGYNEQFF. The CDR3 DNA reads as TGCGCCAGCAGCCTTATAAGGGGCTACAATGAGCAGTTCTTC.

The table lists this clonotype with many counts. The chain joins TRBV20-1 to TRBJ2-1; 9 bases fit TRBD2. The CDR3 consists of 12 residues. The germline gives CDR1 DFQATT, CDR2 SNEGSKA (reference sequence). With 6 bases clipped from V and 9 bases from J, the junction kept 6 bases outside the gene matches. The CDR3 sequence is CSAGTSRGEQFF. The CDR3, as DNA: TGCAGTGCAGGGACTAGCCGGGGTGAGCAGTTCTTC.

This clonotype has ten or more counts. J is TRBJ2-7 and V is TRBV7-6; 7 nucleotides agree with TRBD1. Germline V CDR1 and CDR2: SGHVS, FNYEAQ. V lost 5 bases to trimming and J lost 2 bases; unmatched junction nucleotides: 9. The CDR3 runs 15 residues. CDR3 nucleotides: TGTGCCAGCAGCCCCACCGGGACAGACCCCTACGAGCAGTACTTC. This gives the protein CASSPTGTDPYEQYF.

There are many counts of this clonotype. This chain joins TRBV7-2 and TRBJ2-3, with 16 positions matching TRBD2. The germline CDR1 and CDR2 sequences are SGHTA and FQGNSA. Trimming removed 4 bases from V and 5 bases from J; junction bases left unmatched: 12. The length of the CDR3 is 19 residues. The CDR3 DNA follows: TGTGCCAGCAGCTCGGGAGGGACTAGCGGGGGGGCCGAGGAAGATACGCAGTATTTT. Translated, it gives CASSSGGTSGGAEEDTQYF.

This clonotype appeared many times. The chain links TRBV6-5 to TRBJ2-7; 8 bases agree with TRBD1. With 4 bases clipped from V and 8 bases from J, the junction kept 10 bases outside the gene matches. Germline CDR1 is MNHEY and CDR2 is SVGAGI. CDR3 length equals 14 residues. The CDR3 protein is CASSLSGQVVQQYF. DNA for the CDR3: TGTGCCAGCAGTTTGTCGGGACAGGTAGTTCAGCAGTACTTC.

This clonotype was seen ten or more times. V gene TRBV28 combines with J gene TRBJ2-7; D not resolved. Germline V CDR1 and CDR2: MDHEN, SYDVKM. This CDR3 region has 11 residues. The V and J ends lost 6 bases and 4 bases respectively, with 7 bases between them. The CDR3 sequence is CASRYKYEQYF. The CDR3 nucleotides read TGTGCCAGCAGGTACAAATACGAGCAGTACTTC.

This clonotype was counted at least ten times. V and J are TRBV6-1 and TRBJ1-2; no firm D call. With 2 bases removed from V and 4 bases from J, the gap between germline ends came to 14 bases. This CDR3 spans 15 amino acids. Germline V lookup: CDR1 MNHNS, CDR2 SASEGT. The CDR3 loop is CASSEWKGMSYGYTF. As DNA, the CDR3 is TGTGCCAGCAGTGAATGGAAGGGAATGAGCTATGGCTACACCTTC.

In nucleotides, the CDR3 is TGCAGCGGGACGGGACAGAGGTTTGAAGAGACCCAGTACTTC. Its protein product is CSGTGQRFEETQYF. The chain employs TRBV29-1 and TRBJ2-5; TRBD1 agrees at 7 bases. The CDR3 runs 14 residues. The V gene end was trimmed by 7 bases and the J gene end by 3 bases; junction bases not matched to a gene: 11. The germline V gene encodes CDR1 SQVTM and CDR2 ANQGSEA.

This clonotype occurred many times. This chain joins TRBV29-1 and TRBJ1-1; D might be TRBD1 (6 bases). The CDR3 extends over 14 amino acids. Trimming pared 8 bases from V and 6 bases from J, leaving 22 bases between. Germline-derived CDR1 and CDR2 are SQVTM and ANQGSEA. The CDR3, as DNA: TGCAGCACTGGGGGGGACATCGGTGGGGCTGAAGCTTTCTTT. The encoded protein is CSTGGDIGGAEAFF.

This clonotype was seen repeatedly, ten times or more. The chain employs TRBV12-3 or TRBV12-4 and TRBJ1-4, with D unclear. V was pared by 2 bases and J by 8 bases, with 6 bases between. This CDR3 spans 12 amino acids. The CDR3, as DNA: TGTGCCAGCAGTTTAAACGGGGAAAAACTGTTTTTT. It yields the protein CASSLNGEKLFF.

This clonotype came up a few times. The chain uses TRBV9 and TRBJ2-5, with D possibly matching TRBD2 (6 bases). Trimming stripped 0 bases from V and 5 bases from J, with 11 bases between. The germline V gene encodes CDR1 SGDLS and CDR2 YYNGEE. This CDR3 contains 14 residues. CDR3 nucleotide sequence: TGTGCCAGCAGCGTAGATCCAAGCGGGGAGACCCAGTACTTC. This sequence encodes CASSVDPSGETQYF. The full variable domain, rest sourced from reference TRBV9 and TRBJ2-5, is DSGVTQTPKHLITATGQRVTLRCSPRSGDLSVYWYQQSLDQGLQFLIQYYNGEERAKGNILERFSAQQFPDLHSELNLSSLELGDSALYFCASSVDPSGETQYFGPGTRLLVL.

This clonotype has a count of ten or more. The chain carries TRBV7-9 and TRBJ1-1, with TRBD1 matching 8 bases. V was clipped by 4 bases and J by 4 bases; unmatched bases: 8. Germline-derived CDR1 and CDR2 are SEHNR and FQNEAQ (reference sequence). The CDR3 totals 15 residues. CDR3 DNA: TGTGCCAGCAGCTGGGATCTCCAGGGGGCCACTGAAGCTTTCTTT. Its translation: CASSWDLQGATEAFF.

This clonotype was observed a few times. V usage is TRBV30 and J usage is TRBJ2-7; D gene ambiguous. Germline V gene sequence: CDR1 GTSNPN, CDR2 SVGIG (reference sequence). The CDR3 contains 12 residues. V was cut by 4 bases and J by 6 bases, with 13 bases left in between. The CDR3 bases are TGTGCCTGGACCGACCTTCGGACCGAGCAGTACTTC. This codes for CAWTDLRTEQYF.

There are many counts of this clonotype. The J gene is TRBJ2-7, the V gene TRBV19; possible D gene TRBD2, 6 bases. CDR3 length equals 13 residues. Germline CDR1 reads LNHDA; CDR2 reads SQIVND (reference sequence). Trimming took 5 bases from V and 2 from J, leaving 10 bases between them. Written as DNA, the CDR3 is TGTGCCAGTAGTCCAGGGACTCCCTACGAGCAGTACTTC. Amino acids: CASSPGTPYEQYF.

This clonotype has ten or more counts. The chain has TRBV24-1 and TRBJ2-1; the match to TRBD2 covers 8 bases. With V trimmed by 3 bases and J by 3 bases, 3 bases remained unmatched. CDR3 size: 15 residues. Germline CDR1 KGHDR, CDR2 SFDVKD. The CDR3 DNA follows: TGTGCCACCAGTGATCCTAGCGGGCGCTACAATGAGCAGTTCTTC. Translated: CATSDPSGRYNEQFF.

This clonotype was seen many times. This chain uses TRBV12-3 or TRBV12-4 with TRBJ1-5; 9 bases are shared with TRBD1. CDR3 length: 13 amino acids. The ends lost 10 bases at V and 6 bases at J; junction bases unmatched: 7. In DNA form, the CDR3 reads TGTGCCAACGGACAGGGGACGGGTCAGCCCCAGCATTTT. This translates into CANGQGTGQPQHF.